Presented here are 9 T cell receptor beta chains from one specimen sequenced in a study of blood T cell repertoires in COVID-19. Some clones are missing from TCRdb's copy, which holds only in-frame ones; the method was immunoSEQ multiplex PCR. The sample comprises approximately 490,000 clones, 80% to 90% of which are singletons, and more than 7.5% rests with the top ten. Sequenced material: PBMCs or T cells enriched from blood (not recorded which). All receptors derive from a woman in her sixties or seventies who had recovered from COVID-19.

The chain links TRBV10-3 to TRBJ2-5; 7 bases align to TRBD2. Trimming removed 6 bases from V and 3 bases from J; junction bases left unmatched: 10. This CDR3 is built from 15 residues. Germline CDR1 reads ENHRY; CDR2 reads SYGVKD. The CDR3 region has the DNA TGTGCCATCAGACCCAGCGGGGTGTTAAAAGAGACCCAGTACTTC. It specifies CAIRPSGVLKETQYF.

The chain recombines TRBV19 with TRBJ1-5; 8 nucleotides align to TRBD1. This CDR3 contains 14 residues. The V and J ends lost 7 bases and 6 bases, in that order; junction bases with no gene match: 8. Germline V gene lookup returns CDR1 LNHDA and CDR2 SQIVND (reference sequence). CDR3 sequence: CASTSGGVIQPQHF. The CDR3 coding sequence is TGTGCCAGTACCTCAGGGGGCGTAATTCAGCCCCAGCATTTT.

The chain uses TRBV14 and TRBJ1-2, with D unresolved. V was pared by 0 bases and J by 2 bases, with 7 bases between. The CDR3 length is 14 residues. CDR1 and CDR2 (germline): SGHDN, FVKESK. CDR3 nucleotide sequence: TGTGCCAGCAGCCAAGATCTAGGCAACTATGGCTACACCTTC. Translation: CASSQDLGNYGYTF.

This sequence joins TRBV6-2 or TRBV6-3 and TRBJ1-5; unclear D gene. The CDR3 has 12 amino acids. CDR1 is MNHEY, CDR2 SVGEGT, per germline. V shed 6 bases and J shed 4 bases, with 7 bases lying between them. CDR3 sequence (DNA): TGTGCCAGCAGCCCCCCAAATCAGCCCCAGCATTTT. Translation: CASSPPNQPQHF.

This clone has a single count. The gene calls are TRBV5-1 and TRBJ2-3; 8 nucleotides line up with TRBD2. The germline gives CDR1 SGHRS, CDR2 YFSETQ. This CDR3 is 17 amino acids long. V was clipped by 0 bases and J by 3 bases; unmatched bases: 9. CDR3 in amino acids: CASSLAGGSGVTDTQYF. As DNA, the CDR3 is TGCGCCAGCAGCTTGGCAGGCGGTAGCGGGGTAACAGATACGCAGTATTTT.

This clone was seen just once. The chain joins TRBV4-1 to TRBJ2-3, with TRBD1 matching 7 bases. With V trimmed by 4 bases and J by 3 bases, 10 bases remained unmatched. This CDR3 has 16 amino acids. Germline V gene data show CDR1 as MGHRA and CDR2 as YSYEKL. The CDR3 reads CASSLSGTALTDTQYF. For the CDR3, the DNA is TGCGCCAGCAGCCTGTCCGGGACAGCTTTGACAGATACGCAGTATTTT.

This chain uses TRBV2 with TRBJ1-6, with 9 bases aligning to TRBD1. The V gene end was trimmed by 5 bases and the J gene end by 9 bases; junction bases not matched to a gene: 5. This CDR3 spans 14 amino acids. CDR1 and CDR2 from the germline V gene are SNHLY and FYNNEI. The CDR3 DNA reads as TGTGCCAGCAGTAGGACAGGGGAGAGTTCACCCCTCCACTTT. Protein sequence: CASSRTGESSPLHF.

The chain combines TRBV28 with TRBJ1-1; D is perhaps TRBD1 (5 bases). The CDR3 consists of 17 residues. V lost 6 bases, J lost 0 bases, and 20 bases lay in between. Germline values: CDR1 MDHEN, CDR2 SYDVKM. CDR3 sequence: CASSLGEGRGMNTEAFF. The CDR3 nucleotides are TGTGCCAGCAGCCTAGGGGAGGGGAGGGGAATGAACACTGAAGCTTTCTTT.

The chain is built from TRBV5-1 and TRBJ2-1; 11 bases line up with TRBD1. CDR3 length: 14 residues. V lost 3 bases to trimming and J lost 10 bases; unmatched junction nucleotides: 6. Looked up from germline, CDR1 is SGHRS and CDR2 is YFSETQ. CDR3 coding DNA: TGCGCCAGCAGCTCCGGGACAGGGGGGTGGGAGCAGTTCTTC. Amino acids: CASSSGTGGWEQFF.